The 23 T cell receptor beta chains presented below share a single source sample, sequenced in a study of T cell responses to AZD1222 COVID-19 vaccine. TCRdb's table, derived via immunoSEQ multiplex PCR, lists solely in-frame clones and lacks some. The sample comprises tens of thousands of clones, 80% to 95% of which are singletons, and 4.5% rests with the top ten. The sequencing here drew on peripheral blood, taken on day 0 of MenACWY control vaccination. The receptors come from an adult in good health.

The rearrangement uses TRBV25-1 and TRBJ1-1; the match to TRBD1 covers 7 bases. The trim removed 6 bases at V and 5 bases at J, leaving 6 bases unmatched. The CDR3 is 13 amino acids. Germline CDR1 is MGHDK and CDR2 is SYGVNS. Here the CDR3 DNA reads TGTGCCAGCAGATGGGACAGCCAGACTGAAGCTTTCTTT. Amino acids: CASRWDSQTEAFF.

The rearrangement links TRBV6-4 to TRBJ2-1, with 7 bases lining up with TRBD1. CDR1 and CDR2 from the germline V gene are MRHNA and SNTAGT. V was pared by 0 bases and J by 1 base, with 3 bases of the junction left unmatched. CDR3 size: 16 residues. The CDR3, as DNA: TGTGCCAGCAGTGACTCGGCGACAGGGTCCTACAATGAGCAGTTCTTC. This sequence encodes CASSDSATGSYNEQFF.

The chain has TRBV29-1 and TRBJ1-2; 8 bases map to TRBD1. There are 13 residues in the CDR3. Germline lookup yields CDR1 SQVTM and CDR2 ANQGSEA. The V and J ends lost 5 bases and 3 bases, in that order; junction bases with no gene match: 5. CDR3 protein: CSVRTGQDYGYTF. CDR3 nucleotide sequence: TGCAGCGTTCGGACAGGGCAGGACTATGGCTACACCTTC.

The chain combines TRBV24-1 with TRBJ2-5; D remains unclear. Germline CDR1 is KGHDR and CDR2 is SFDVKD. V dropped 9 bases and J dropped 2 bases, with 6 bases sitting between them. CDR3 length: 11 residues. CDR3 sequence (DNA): TGTGCCACCCGATTACAAGAGACCCAGTACTTC. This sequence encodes CATRLQETQYF.

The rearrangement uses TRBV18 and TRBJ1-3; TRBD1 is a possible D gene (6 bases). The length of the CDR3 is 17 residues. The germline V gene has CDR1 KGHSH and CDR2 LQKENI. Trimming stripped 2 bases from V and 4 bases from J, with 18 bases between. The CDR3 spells CASSPSGLGARGNTIYF. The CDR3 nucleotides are TGTGCCAGCTCACCAAGCGGCTTGGGGGCCAGGGGAAACACCATATATTTT.

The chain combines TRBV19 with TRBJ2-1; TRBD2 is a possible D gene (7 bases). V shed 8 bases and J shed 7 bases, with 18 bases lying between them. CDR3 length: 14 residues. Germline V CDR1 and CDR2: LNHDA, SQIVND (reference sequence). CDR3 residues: CASGRGANKNEQFF. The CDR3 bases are TGTGCCAGTGGTCGGGGGGCGAACAAAAATGAGCAGTTCTTC.

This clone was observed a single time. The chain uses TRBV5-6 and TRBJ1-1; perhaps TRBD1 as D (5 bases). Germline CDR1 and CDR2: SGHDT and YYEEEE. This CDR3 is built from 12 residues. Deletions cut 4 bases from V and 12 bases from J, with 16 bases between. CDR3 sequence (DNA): TGTGCCAGCAGCGAGCCTTCCACGGGACCTTTCTTT. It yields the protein CASSEPSTGPFF.

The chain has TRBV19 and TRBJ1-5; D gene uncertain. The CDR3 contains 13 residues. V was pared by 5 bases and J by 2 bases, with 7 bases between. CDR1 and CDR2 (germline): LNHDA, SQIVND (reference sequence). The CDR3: CASSQGGNQPQHF. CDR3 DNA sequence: TGTGCCAGTAGTCAAGGAGGCAATCAGCCCCAGCATTTT. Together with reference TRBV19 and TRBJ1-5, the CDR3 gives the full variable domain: DGGITQSPKYLFRKEGQNVTLSCEQNLNHDAMYWYRQDPGQGLRLIYYSQIVNDFQKGDIAEGYSVSREKKESFPLTVTSAQKNPTAFYLCASSQGGNQPQHFGDGTRLSIL.

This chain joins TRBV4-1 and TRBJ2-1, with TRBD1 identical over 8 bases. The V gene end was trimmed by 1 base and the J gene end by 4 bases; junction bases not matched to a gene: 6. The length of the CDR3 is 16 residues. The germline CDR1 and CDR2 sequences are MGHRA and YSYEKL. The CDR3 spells CASSQAAGQEYNEQFF. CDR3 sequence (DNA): TGCGCCAGCAGCCAAGCTGCGGGACAGGAATACAATGAGCAGTTCTTC.

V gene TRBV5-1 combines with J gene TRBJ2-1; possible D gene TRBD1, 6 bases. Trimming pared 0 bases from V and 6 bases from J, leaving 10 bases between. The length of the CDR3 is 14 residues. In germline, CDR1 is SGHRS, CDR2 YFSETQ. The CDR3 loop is CASSLGQVVNEQFF. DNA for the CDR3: TGCGCCAGCAGCTTGGGACAGGTGGTCAATGAGCAGTTCTTC.

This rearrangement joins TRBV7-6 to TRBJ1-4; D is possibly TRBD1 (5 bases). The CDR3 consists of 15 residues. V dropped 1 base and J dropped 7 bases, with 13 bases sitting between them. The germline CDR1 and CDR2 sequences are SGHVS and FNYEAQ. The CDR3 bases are TGTGCCAGCAGCTTAGGGCAGGGAGCTGGTGAAAAACTGTTTTTT. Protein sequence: CASSLGQGAGEKLFF.

The CDR3: CASSHRPKASGPQRTDTQYF. In DNA, the CDR3 is TGCGCCAGCAGCCACCGCCCGAAGGCTAGCGGTCCTCAGAGGACAGATACGCAGTATTTT. The gene calls are TRBV4-1 and TRBJ2-3, with 7 bases matching TRBD2. After removal of 3 bases from V and 3 bases from J, the junction contained 21 bases not matched to a gene. Germline assignment: CDR1 MGHRA and CDR2 YSYEKL. This CDR3 comprises 20 residues.

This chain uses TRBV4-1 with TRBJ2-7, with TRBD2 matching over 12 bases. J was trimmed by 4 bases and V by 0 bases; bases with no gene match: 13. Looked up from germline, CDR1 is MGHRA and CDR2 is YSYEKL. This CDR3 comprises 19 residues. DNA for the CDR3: TGCGCCAGCAGCCAAGAGGGGGCCCGACTAGCGGGAGAGAGTTACGAGCAGTACTTC. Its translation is CASSQEGARLAGESYEQYF.

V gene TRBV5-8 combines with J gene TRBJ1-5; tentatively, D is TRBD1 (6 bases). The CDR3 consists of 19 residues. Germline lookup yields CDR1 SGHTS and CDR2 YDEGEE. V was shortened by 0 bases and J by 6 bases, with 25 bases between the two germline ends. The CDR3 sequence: CASSLGPALGGLEFQPQHF. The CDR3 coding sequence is TGTGCCAGCAGCTTGGGCCCGGCCTTGGGGGGCCTGGAGTTTCAGCCCCAGCATTTT.

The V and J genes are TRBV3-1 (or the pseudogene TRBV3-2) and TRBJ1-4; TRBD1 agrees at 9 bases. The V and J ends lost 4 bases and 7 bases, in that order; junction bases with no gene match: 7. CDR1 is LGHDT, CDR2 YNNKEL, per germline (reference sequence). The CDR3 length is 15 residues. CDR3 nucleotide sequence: TGTGCCAGCAGCCCTGGACAGGGGCTCGGTGAAAAACTGTTTTTT. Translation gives CASSPGQGLGEKLFF.

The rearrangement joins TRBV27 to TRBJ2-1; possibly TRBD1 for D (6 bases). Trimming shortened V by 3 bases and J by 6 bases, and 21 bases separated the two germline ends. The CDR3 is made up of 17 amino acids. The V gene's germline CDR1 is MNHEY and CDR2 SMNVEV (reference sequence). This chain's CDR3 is CASSFFVGQSKINEQFF. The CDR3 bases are TGTGCCAGCAGTTTTTTCGTCGGACAGTCGAAAATCAATGAGCAGTTCTTC.

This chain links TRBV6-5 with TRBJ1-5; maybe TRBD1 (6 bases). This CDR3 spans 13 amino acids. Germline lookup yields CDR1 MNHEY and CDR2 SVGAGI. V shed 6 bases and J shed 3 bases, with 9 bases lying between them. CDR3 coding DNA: TGTGCCAGCAGGAGGGGGAACAATCAGCCCCAGCATTTT. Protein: CASRRGNNQPQHF.

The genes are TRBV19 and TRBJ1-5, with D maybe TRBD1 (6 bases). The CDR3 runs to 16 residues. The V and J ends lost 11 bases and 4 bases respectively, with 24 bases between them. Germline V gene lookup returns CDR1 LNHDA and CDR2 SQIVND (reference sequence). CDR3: CACCRGGGRGNQPQHF. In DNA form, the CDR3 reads TGTGCCTGTTGTCGGGGTGGGGGGCGGGGGAATCAGCCCCAGCATTTT. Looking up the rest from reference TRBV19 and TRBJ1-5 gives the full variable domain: DGGITQSPKYLFRKEGQNVTLSCEQNLNHDAMYWYRQDPGQGLRLIYYSQIVNDFQKGDIAEGYSVSREKKESFPLTVTSAQKNPTAFYLCACCRGGGRGNQPQHFGDGTRLSIL.

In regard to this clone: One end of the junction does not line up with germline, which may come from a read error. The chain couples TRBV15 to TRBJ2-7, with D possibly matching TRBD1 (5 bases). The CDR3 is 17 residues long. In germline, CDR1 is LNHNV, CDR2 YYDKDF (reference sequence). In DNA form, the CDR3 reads TGTGCCACCAGCAGGGGGCAGGGTAGGGGTACCTCCGACGAGCAGTACTTC. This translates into CATSRGQGRGTSDEQYF.

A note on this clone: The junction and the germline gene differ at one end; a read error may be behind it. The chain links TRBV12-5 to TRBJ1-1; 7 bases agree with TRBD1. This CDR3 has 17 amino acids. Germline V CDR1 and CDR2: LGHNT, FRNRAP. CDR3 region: CAKTKRGQGSERRCTTF. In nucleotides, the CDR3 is TGTGCTAAAACCAAAAGGGGGCAAGGGAGTGAACGTCGTTGCACCACTTTT.

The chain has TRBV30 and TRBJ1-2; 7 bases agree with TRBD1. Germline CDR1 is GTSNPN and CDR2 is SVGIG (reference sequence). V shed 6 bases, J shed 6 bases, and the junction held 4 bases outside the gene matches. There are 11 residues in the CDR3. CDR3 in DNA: TGTGCCTGTGACAGGGCGGATGGCTACACCTTC. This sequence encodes CACDRADGYTF.

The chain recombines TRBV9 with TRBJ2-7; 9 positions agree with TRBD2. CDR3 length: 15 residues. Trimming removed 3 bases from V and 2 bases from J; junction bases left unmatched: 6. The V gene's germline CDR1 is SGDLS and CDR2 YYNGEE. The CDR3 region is CASSAIAGVPYEQYF. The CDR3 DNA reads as TGTGCCAGCAGCGCAATAGCGGGAGTGCCCTACGAGCAGTACTTC.

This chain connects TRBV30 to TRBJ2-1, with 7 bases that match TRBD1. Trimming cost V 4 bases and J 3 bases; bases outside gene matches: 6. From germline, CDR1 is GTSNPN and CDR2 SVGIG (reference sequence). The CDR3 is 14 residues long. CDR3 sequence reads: CAWNRGGNYNEQFF. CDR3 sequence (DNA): TGTGCCTGGAACAGGGGTGGGAACTACAATGAGCAGTTCTTC. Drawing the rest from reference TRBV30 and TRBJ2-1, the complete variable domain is SQTIHQWPATLVQPVGSPLSLECTVEGTSNPNLYWYRQAAGRGLQLLFYSVGIGQISSEVPQNLSASRPQDRQFILSSKKLLLSDSGFYLCAWNRGGNYNEQFFGPGTRLTVL.